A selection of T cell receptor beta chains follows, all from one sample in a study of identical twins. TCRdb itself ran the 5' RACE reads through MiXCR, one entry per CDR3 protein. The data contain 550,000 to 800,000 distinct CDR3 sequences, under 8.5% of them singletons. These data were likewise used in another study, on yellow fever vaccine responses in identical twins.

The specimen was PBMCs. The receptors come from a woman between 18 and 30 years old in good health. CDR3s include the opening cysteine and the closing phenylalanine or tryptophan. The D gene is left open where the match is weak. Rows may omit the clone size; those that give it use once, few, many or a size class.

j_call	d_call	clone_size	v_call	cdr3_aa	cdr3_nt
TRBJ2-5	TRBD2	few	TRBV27	CASKRLAGGRETQYF	TGTGCCAGCAAAAGACTAGCGGGGGGCCGGGAGACCCAGTACTTC
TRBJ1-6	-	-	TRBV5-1	CASSPSRAPLHF	TGCGCCAGCAGCCCATCCAGGGCACCCCTCCACTTT
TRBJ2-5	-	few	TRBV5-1	CASSLSQPRFSETQYF	TGCGCCAGCAGCTTGTCGCAGCCCAGGTTCAGCGAGACCCAGTACTTC
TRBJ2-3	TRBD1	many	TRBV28	CASSDRDRGRTDTQYF	TGTGCCAGCAGTGACCGGGACAGGGGAAGGACAGATACGCAGTATTTT
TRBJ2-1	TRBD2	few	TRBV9	CASSVAELAGIYNEQFF	TGTGCCAGCAGCGTAGCCGAACTAGCGGGAATTTACAATGAGCAGTTCTTC
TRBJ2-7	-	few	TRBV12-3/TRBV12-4	CASTQTRVVGEQYF	TGTGCCAGCACCCAGACAAGGGTTGTGGGGGAGCAGTACTTC
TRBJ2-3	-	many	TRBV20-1	CSARTVNTDTQYF	TGCAGTGCTAGGACAGTAAACACAGATACGCAGTATTTT
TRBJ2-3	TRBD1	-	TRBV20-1	CSAGRQGVFADTQYF	TGCAGTGCTGGCCGACAGGGGGTGTTCGCAGATACGCAGTATTTT
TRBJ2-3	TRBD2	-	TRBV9	CASSRGTSGGLVTDTQYF	TGTGCCAGCAGCAGAGGGACTAGCGGGGGGTTGGTCACAGATACGCAGTATTTT
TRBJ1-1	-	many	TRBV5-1	CASSLGQSNTEAFF	TGCGCCAGCAGCTTGGGGCAGAGCAACACTGAAGCTTTCTTT
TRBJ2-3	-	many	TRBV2	CASSEEGTDTQYF	TGTGCCAGCAGTGAAGAGGGCACAGATACGCAGTATTTT
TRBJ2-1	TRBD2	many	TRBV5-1	CASSSGTSGSINEQFF	TGCGCCAGCAGCTCGGGGACTAGCGGGAGTATAAATGAGCAGTTCTTC
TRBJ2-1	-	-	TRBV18	CASSLLVALGDEQFF	TGTGCCAGCTCACTACTGGTAGCGTTGGGGGATGAGCAGTTCTTC
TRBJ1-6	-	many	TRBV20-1	CSAKGAHNSPLHF	TGCAGTGCTAAGGGTGCCCATAATTCACCCCTCCACTTT
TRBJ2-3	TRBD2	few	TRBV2	CATSPGLVRDTQYF	TGTGCCACGTCCCCGGGACTAGTGAGGGATACGCAGTATTTT
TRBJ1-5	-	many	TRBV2	CASSEGAWPQHF	TGTGCCAGCAGTGAAGGTGCATGGCCCCAGCATTTT
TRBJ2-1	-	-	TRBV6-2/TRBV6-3	CASSYQDSSSYNEQFF	TGTGCCAGCAGTTACCAGGACAGCAGCTCCTACAATGAGCAGTTCTTC
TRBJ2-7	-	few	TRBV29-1	CSVAYPLEQYF	TGCAGCGTGGCATATCCCCTCGAGCAGTACTTC
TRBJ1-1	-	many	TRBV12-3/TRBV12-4	CASSWVGGSNTEAFF	TGTGCCAGCAGTTGGGTGGGGGGGTCGAACACTGAAGCTTTCTTT
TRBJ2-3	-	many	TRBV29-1	CSVVGSSSTDTQYF	TGCAGCGTTGTGGGAAGTAGCAGCACAGATACGCAGTATTTT
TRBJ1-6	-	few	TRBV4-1	CASSQDSDVRTLHF	TGCGCCAGCAGCCAAGACTCAGATGTTCGGACCCTCCACTTT
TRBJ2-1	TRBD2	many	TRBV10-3	CAISESKASGNNEQFF	TGTGCCATCAGTGAGTCGAAGGCTAGCGGAAACAATGAGCAGTTCTTC
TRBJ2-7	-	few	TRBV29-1	CSVALRVSYEQYF	TGCAGCGTTGCCCTTAGGGTATCCTACGAGCAGTACTTC
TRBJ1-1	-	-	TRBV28	CASRSGGHEAFF	TGTGCCAGCAGGTCGGGTGGACATGAAGCTTTCTTT
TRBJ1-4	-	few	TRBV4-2	CASSQEAAGDEKLFF	TGTGCCAGCAGCCAAGAGGCGGCAGGGGATGAAAAACTGTTTTTT
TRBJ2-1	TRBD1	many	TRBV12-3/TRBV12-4	CASRSRGQKYNEQFF	TGTGCCAGCAGATCCCGGGGACAGAAATACAATGAGCAGTTCTTC
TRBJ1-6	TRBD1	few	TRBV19	CASSGTGGNSPLHF	TGTGCCAGTAGTGGGACAGGGGGCAATTCACCCCTCCACTTT
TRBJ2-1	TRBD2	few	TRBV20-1	CSARRKSGGGVRGFYNEQFF	TGCAGTGCTAGGAGAAAAAGCGGGGGCGGCGTAAGGGGTTTTTACAATGAGCAGTTCTTC
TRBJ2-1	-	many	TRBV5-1	CASSLIRGGTLDNEQFF	TGCGCCAGCAGCTTGATACGCGGAGGGACCCTTGACAATGAGCAGTTCTTC
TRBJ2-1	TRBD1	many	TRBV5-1	CASSPKGARNEQFF	TGCGCCAGCAGCCCGAAGGGGGCAAGGAATGAGCAGTTCTTC
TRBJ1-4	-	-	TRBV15	CATSEQGEKLFF	TGTGCCACCAGCGAACAAGGCGAAAAACTGTTTTTT
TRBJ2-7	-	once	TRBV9	CASSVLGDASYEQYF	TGTGCCAGCAGCGTACTAGGGGATGCCTCCTACGAGCAGTACTTC
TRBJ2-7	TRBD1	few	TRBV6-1	CASTRGQAYEQYF	TGTGCCAGCACCCGAGGACAGGCCTACGAGCAGTACTTC
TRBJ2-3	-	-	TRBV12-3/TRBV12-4	CASTTSREASTDTQYF	TGTGCCAGCACTACTAGCCGAGAAGCTAGCACAGATACGCAGTATTTT
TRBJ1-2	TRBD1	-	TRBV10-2	CASSVDRTNYGYTF	TGCGCCAGCAGTGTGGACAGGACTAACTATGGCTACACCTTC
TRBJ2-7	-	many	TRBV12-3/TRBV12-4	CASSSGRSGSIIGEQYF	TGTGCCAGCAGTTCGGGTAGATCGGGTAGTATAATAGGCGAGCAGTACTTC
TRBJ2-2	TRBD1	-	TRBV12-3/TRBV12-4	CASSDRGRGTGELFF	TGTGCCAGCAGTGACAGGGGGCGCGGTACCGGGGAGCTGTTTTTT
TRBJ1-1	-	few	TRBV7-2	CASSLRSTNTEAFF	TGTGCCAGCAGCTTAAGGAGTACGAACACTGAAGCTTTCTTT
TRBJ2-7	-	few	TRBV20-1	CSARDPVYSVEQYF	TGCAGTGCTAGAGATCCAGTCTATTCTGTCGAGCAGTACTTC
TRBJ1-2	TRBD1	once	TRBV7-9	CASSLDLTGGYTF	TGTGCCAGCAGCTTAGACCTGACAGGGGGCTACACCTTC
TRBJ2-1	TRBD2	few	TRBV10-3	CAISGGLAASYNEQFF	TGTGCCATCAGTGGAGGTCTAGCGGCCTCCTACAATGAGCAGTTCTTC
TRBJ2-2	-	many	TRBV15	CATSRERGTPGELFF	TGTGCCACCAGCAGAGAGAGGGGGACCCCCGGGGAGCTGTTTTTT
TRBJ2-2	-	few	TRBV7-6	CASSLASVAGELFF	TGTGCCAGCAGCTTAGCGTCGGTAGCCGGGGAGCTGTTTTTT
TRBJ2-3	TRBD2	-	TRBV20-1	CSASRPAGGETDTQYF	TGCAGTGCGAGCCGACCGGCGGGAGGGGAAACAGATACGCAGTATTTT
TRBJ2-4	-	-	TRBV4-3	CASSQGVQGQPAKNIQYF	TGCGCCAGCAGCCAAGGGGTACAGGGCCAACCAGCCAAAAACATTCAGTACTTC